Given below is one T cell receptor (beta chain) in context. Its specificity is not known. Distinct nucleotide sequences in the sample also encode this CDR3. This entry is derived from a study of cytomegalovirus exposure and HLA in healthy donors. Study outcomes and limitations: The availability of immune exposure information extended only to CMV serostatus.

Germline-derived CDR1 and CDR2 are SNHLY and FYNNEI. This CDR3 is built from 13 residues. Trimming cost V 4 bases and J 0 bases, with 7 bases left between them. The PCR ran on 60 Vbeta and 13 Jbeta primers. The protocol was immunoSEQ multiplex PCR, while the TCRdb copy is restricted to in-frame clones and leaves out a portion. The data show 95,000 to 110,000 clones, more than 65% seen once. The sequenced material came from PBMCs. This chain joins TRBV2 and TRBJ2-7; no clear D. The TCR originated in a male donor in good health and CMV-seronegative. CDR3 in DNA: TGTGCCAGCAGTGGTTGGAGCTCCTACGAGCAGTACTTC. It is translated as CASSGWSSYEQYF. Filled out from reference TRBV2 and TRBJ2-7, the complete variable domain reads EPEVTQTPSHQVTQMGQEVILRCVPISNHLYFYWYRQILGQKVEFLVSFYNNEISEKSEIFDDQFSVERPDGSNFTLKIRSTKLEDSAMYFCASSGWSSYEQYFGPGTRLTVT.